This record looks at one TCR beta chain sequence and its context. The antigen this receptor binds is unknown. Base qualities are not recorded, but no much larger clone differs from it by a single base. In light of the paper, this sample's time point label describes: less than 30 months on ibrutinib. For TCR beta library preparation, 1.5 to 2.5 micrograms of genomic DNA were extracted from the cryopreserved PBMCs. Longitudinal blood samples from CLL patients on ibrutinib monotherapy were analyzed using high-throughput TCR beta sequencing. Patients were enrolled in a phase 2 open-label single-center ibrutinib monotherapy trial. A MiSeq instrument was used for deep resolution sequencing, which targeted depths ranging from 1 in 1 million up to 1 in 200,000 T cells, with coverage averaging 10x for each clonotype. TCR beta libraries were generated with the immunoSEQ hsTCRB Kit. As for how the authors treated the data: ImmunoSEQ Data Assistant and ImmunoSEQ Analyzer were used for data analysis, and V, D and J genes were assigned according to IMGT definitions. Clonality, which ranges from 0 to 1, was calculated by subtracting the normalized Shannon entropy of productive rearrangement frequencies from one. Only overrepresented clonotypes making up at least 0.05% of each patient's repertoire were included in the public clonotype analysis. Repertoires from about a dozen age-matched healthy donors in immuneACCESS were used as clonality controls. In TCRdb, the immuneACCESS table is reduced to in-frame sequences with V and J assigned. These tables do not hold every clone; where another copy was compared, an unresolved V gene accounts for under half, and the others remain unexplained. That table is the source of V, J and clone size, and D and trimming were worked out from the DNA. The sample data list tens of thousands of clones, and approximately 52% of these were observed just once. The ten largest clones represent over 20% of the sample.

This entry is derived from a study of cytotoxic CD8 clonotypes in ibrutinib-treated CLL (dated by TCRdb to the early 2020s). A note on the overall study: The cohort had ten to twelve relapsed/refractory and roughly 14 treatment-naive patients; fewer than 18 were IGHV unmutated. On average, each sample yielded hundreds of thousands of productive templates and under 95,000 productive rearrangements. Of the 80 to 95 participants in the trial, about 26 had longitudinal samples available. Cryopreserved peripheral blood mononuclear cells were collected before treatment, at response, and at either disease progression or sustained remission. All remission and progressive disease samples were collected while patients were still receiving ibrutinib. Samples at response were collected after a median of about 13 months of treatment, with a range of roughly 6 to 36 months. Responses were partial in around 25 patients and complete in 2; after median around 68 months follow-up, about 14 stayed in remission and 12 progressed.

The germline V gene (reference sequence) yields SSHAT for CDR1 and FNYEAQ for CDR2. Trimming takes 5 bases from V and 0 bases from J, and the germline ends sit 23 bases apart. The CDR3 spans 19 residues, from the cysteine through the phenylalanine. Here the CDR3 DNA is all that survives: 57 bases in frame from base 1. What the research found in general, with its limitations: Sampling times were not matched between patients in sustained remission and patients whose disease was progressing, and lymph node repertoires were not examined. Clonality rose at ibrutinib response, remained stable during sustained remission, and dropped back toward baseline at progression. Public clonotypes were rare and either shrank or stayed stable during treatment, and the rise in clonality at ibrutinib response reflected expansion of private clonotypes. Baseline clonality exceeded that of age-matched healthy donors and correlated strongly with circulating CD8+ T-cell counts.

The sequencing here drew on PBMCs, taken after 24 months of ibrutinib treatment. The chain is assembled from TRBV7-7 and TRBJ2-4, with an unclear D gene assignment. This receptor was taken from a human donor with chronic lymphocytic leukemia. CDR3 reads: CASSHWASPIFLAKNIQYF. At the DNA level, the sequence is TGTGCCAGCAGCCACTGGGCATCCCCGATCTTTTTAGCCAAAAACATTCAGTACTTC.